Shown below are 16 T cell receptor beta chains from a single sample sequenced in a study of blood T cell repertoires in COVID-19. The protocol was immunoSEQ multiplex PCR, while the TCRdb copy is restricted to in-frame clones and leaves out a portion. This sample has 90,000 to 130,000 clones, with 70% to 90% found just once. Sequenced input: peripheral blood. The source is a human donor in a cohort sampled during active COVID-19.

The V call is TRBV19, the J call TRBJ1-6, with D unclear. The CDR3 is made up of 17 amino acids. Deletions cut 3 bases from V and 5 bases from J, with 17 bases between. Looked up from germline, CDR1 is LNHDA and CDR2 is SQIVND (reference sequence). The CDR3: CASSISSPGIDNSPLHF. CDR3 bases: TGTGCCAGTAGTATCTCTTCACCGGGAATTGATAATTCACCCCTCCACTTT.

This chain links TRBV7-3 with TRBJ2-2; D gene unclear. The V gene's germline CDR1 is SGHTA and CDR2 FQGTGA. The CDR3 is 16 amino acids. V was pared by 2 bases and J by 4 bases, with 14 bases between. CDR3 loop: CASSLGVRGATGELFF. CDR3 sequence (DNA): TGTGCCAGCAGCTTAGGAGTTCGCGGCGCCACCGGGGAGCTGTTTTTT.

This chain joins TRBV5-1 and TRBJ2-3; tentatively, D is TRBD2 (5 bases). Germline V gene sequence: CDR1 SGHRS, CDR2 YFSETQ. The CDR3 runs to 14 residues. The V end was cut by 4 bases, the J end by 0 bases, with 9 bases between. The CDR3 DNA reads as TGCGCCAGCAGCCTCGACTACAGCACAGATACGCAGTATTTT. Translated, it gives CASSLDYSTDTQYF. Based on the CDR3 plus reference TRBV5-1 and TRBJ2-3, the full variable domain is KAGVTQTPRYLIKTRGQQVTLSCSPISGHRSVSWYQQTPGQGLQFLFEYFSETQRNKGNFPGRFSGRQFSNSRSEMNVSTLELGDSALYLCASSLDYSTDTQYFGPGTRLTVL.

This chain connects TRBV5-1 to TRBJ1-2; the D gene is possibly TRBD1 (5 bases). The CDR3 runs to 15 residues. Deletions cut 1 base from V and 4 bases from J, with 14 bases between. The germline V gene encodes CDR1 SGHRS and CDR2 YFSETQ. This CDR3 is CASSLIGELGYGYTF. The CDR3 nucleotides read TGCGCCAGCAGCTTGATAGGGGAATTAGGCTATGGCTACACCTTC.

This clone was counted once. The chain is built from TRBV5-4 and TRBJ1-2; tentative D call: TRBD1 (6 bases). Looked up from germline, CDR1 is SGHNT and CDR2 is YYREEE (reference sequence). V was cut by 6 bases and J by 5 bases, with 26 bases left in between. This CDR3 has 17 residues. CDR3 in DNA: TGTGCCAGCACCCTTCCGGACAGCCCCGCGGGGGAGTATGGCTACACCTTC. It specifies CASTLPDSPAGEYGYTF. Drawing the rest from reference TRBV5-4 and TRBJ1-2, the complete variable domain is ETGVTQSPTHLIKTRGQQVTLRCSSQSGHNTVSWYQQALGQGPQFIFQYYREEENGRGNFPPRFSGLQFPNYSSELNVNALELDDSALYLCASTLPDSPAGEYGYTFGSGTRLTVV.

The sample holds one count of this clone. The CDR3 DNA reads TGTGCCAGCAGGACCCCGGGTAGCGGGAGTTTCCACGAGCAGTACTTC. Protein sequence: CASRTPGSGSFHEQYF. This chain joins TRBV28 and TRBJ2-7; 9 nucleotides match TRBD2. The CDR3 loop spans 16 amino acids. V dropped 6 bases and J dropped 5; count of bases not matched to a gene: 14. CDR1 MDHEN and CDR2 SYDVKM come from the germline V gene.

The rearrangement joins TRBV6-4 to TRBJ1-1; TRBD1 might be the D (5 bases). The CDR3 has 13 residues. V lost 4 bases, J lost 1 base, and 7 bases lay in between. CDR1 MRHNA and CDR2 SNTAGT come from the germline V gene. The CDR3 loop is CASSAQENTEAFF. For the CDR3, the DNA is TGTGCCAGCAGTGCACAGGAGAACACTGAAGCTTTCTTT.

This clone was seen once. The rearrangement links TRBV27 to TRBJ1-6, with 9 nucleotides matching TRBD1. V lost 10 bases to trimming and J lost 0 bases; unmatched junction nucleotides: 4. The germline CDR1 and CDR2 sequences are MNHEY and SMNVEV (reference sequence). The CDR3 runs to 15 residues. The CDR3 nucleotides are TGTGCCATCGGGACAGGGAGCTCCTATAATTCACCCCTCCACTTT. It codes for CAIGTGSSYNSPLHF.

The chain uses TRBV6-5 and TRBJ2-5; D perhaps matches TRBD1 (5 bases). V was clipped by 3 bases and J by 5 bases, with 16 bases between them. The CDR3 consists of 15 residues. Germline CDR1 and CDR2: MNHEY and SVGAGI. CDR3 region: CASSYTGGHRETQYF. In DNA form, the CDR3 reads TGTGCCAGCAGTTATACGGGTGGACATAGGGAGACCCAGTACTTC.

V is TRBV5-6 and J is TRBJ1-1; no firm D call. Per germline, CDR1 SGHDT and CDR2 YYEEEE. The CDR3 runs to 15 residues. The V gene lost 3 bases and the J gene lost 9 bases, with 21 bases spanning the gap. CDR3 sequence (DNA): TGTGCCAGCAGCTCGGTCGCGGCTACTCGAAACCAAGCTTTCTTT. It encodes CASSSVAATRNQAFF.

V and J are TRBV6-5 and TRBJ2-2, with D perhaps TRBD2 (6 bases). Trimming pared 2 bases from V and 0 bases from J, leaving 7 bases between. CDR1 and CDR2 from the germline V gene are MNHEY and SVGAGI. The CDR3 has 15 amino acids. The CDR3 DNA sequence: TGTGCCAGCAGTTACGGCGGGACGAACACCGGGGAGCTGTTTTTT. It yields the protein CASSYGGTNTGELFF.

This clone was observed once. The V and J genes are TRBV19 and TRBJ1-3; no clear D gene. This CDR3 has 15 amino acids. V lost 9 bases and J lost 3, with 18 bases in between. Per the germline V gene, CDR1 is LNHDA and CDR2 is SQIVND (reference sequence). The CDR3 DNA sequence: TGTGCCAGCCAACTCGGAGGGAGGAATGGAAACACCATATATTTT. As protein: CASQLGGRNGNTIYF.

The chain employs TRBV30 and TRBJ1-4; D might be TRBD1 (5 bases). CDR1 and CDR2 (germline): GTSNPN, SVGIG (reference sequence). The CDR3 is 13 amino acids. The ends were cut back, 5 bases at V and 7 bases at J, with 14 bases in the middle. The DNA of the CDR3 is TGTGCCTGGGGACCAGGGAATGGTGAAAAACTGTTTTTT. Amino acids: CAWGPGNGEKLFF. The full variable domain, its missing parts supplied by reference TRBV30 and TRBJ1-4, is SQTIHQWPATLVQPVGSPLSLECTVEGTSNPNLYWYRQAAGRGLQLLFYSVGIGQISSEVPQNLSASRPQDRQFILSSKKLLLSDSGFYLCAWGPGNGEKLFFGSGTQLSVL.

The rearrangement uses TRBV5-6 and TRBJ2-5, with 8 bases identical to TRBD1. J lost 4 bases, V lost 2 bases, and 7 bases had no gene match. The V gene's germline CDR1 is SGHDT and CDR2 YYEEEE. The CDR3 runs to 15 residues. The CDR3 DNA reads TGTGCCAGCAGCTTTCGTCAGGGGGCTGCAGAGACCCAGTACTTC. It yields the protein CASSFRQGAAETQYF.

This clone was seen only once. This chain connects TRBV30 to TRBJ1-2; 8 bases agree with TRBD1. Germline trimming cut 3 bases from V and 3 bases from J; bases unmatched to any gene: 0. CDR1 and CDR2 from the germline V gene are GTSNPN and SVGIG (reference sequence). The CDR3 covers 12 residues. This chain's CDR3 is CAWRGQDYGYTF. CDR3 coding DNA: TGTGCCTGGAGGGGACAGGACTATGGCTACACCTTC. Based on the CDR3 plus reference TRBV30 and TRBJ1-2, the full variable domain is SQTIHQWPATLVQPVGSPLSLECTVEGTSNPNLYWYRQAAGRGLQLLFYSVGIGQISSEVPQNLSASRPQDRQFILSSKKLLLSDSGFYLCAWRGQDYGYTFGSGTRLTVV.

This clone was seen a few times. The rearrangement links TRBV6-5 to TRBJ1-1, with a weak D call TRBD1 (6 bases). Trimming shortened V by 4 bases and J by 0 bases, and 9 bases separated the two germline ends. The CDR3 is made up of 14 amino acids. CDR1 and CDR2 from the germline V gene are MNHEY and SVGAGI. The CDR3 bases are TGTGCCAGCAGTTCCAGGGGTGTGAACACTGAAGCTTTCTTT. Amino acids: CASSSRGVNTEAFF.